This entry lists 7 T cell receptor beta chains sequenced from one sample in a study of radiation and T cells in renal cell carcinoma. Time point given: baseline pretreatment blood. Treatment in this sample: 15 Gy SBRT to primary tumor, nephrectomy 4 weeks later. Libraries were prepared by immunoSEQ multiplex PCR; TCRdb keeps only in-frame clonotypes and omits some of them. The data show 110,000 to 150,000 clones, approximately 82% seen once. This specimen consisted of blood, obtained from a patient whose treatment included radiotherapy and nephrectomy. The receptors derive from a woman aged 45-60 years with renal cell carcinoma.

This clone was counted a few times. The J gene is TRBJ1-4, the V gene TRBV6-6, with 9 bases that match TRBD1. The CDR3 covers 14 residues. The junction had 8 bases not matched to a gene; V was cut back by 7 bases and J by 8 bases. The V gene's germline CDR1 is MNHNY and CDR2 SVGAGI (reference sequence). CDR3 in DNA: TGTGCCAGCACCGAACAGGGGGCGTACGAAAAACTGTTTTTT. As protein: CASTEQGAYEKLFF.

V gene TRBV29-1 combines with J gene TRBJ2-3; 8 positions match TRBD1. V lost 6 bases, J lost 2 bases, and 10 bases stayed unmatched. This CDR3 is built from 15 residues. Per germline, CDR1 SQVTM and CDR2 ANQGSEA. The CDR3 DNA reads as TGCAGCGTCGCCGGACAGGGTAATCCCACAGATACGCAGTATTTT. This sequence encodes CSVAGQGNPTDTQYF.

J is TRBJ2-4 and V is TRBV7-8, with D uncertain. This CDR3 is 14 amino acids long. V shed 3 bases and J shed 2 bases, with 8 bases lying between them. Per the germline V gene, CDR1 is SGHVS and CDR2 is FQNEAQ. This CDR3 reads CASSFGQPKNIQYF. The CDR3 DNA reads TGTGCCAGCAGCTTCGGGCAGCCCAAAAACATTCAGTACTTC.

The chain links TRBV20-1 to TRBJ2-4; D gene unclear. Per the germline V gene, CDR1 is DFQATT and CDR2 is SNEGSKA (reference sequence). Trimming left V 0 bases short and J 8 bases short, with 5 bases between. The CDR3 runs to 11 residues. Here the CDR3 reads CSARDIDIQYF. CDR3 coding DNA: TGCAGTGCTAGAGATATAGACATTCAGTACTTC.

The rearrangement uses TRBV6-4 and TRBJ1-5; D not certain. There are 13 residues in the CDR3. V gave up 4 bases and J gave up 3 bases, with 7 bases separating them. The V gene's germline CDR1 is MRHNA and CDR2 SNTAGT. CDR3 DNA sequence: TGTGCCAGCAGTGCGGAGACCAATCAGCCCCAGCATTTT. Translation: CASSAETNQPQHF.

The chain combines TRBV28 with TRBJ2-7; no definite D call. Per the germline V gene, CDR1 is MDHEN and CDR2 is SYDVKM. The V end was cut by 10 bases, the J end by 2 bases, with 15 bases between. CDR3 length: 13 residues. CDR3: CATSIVGPYEQYF. CDR3 nucleotides: TGTGCCACCTCGATTGTAGGCCCCTACGAGCAGTACTTC.

The rearrangement links TRBV21-1 to TRBJ2-6; the D call TRBD2 from the table was never checked on the DNA. TRBV21-1 is a pseudogene. This CDR3 is built from 18 residues. CDR3 residues: CASSKELGVSSGANVLTF. The DNA for the CDR3 is TGTGCCAGCAGCAAAGAGCTCGGGGTGAGCTCTGGGGCCAACGTCCTGACTTTC.